This T cell receptor beta chain emerged from a study of lymphopenia after photon versus proton radiotherapy. Whole-study results and caveats: Survival link was tested only in deceased patients; proton benefit remains a possibility. A bigger post-nadir fall in TCR diversity correlated inversely with survival time in deceased patients. Relative stability marked proton patients; photon patients lost diversity and naive cells.

This CDR3 has 11 residues. Trimming left V 2 bases short and J 7 bases short, with 7 bases between. Germline V gene lookup returns CDR1 SGHDT and CDR2 YYEEEE. Remarks on this clone: Its cognate antigen is unknown.

Clones were read by immunoSEQ multiplex PCR, and TCRdb kept only the in-frame ones, dropping some. The repertoire includes approximately 47,000 clones, approximately 83% of them detected once, and roughly 2.3% sits in the top ten. The sequence was collected from a man aged 40-49 years with gastric cancer. This rearrangement joins TRBV5-6 to TRBJ2-7; D is undetermined. The source material was peripheral blood, sampled from a patient treated with photon-based radiotherapy. In DNA form, the CDR3 reads TGTGCCAGCAGCTTTCTGGGGGAGCAGTACTTC. This encodes CASSFLGEQYF.